The clone carrying this T cell receptor beta chain came up many times. As yet, its antigen is unknown. Germline V CDR1 and CDR2: MNHEY, SVGAGI. The CDR3 contains 15 residues. The V gene lost 2 bases and the J gene lost 1 base, with 11 bases spanning the gap. Amplified regions were TCR beta CDR3 sequences from RNA transcripts. The TCR CDR3 was amplified in a first-round RT-PCR using the HTBI primer set. TCRdb re-derived calls from the multiplex PCR reads in MiXCR, one entry per CDR3 protein. Among about 180,000 distinct CDR3 sequences listed, about a sixth were seen once. The sample originates from a study of T cells in Graves' hyperthyroidism and ophthalmopathy. Study-wide results and caveats: Among thyroid clonotypes expanded above 0.001, most also appeared in blood.

Patients having uncontrolled infection, another autoimmune disease, pregnancy or lactation were not included. The sequenced sample consisted of blood. This TCR was sampled from a woman aged 45 to 65 with Graves' hyperthyroidism. The rearrangement links TRBV6-5 to TRBJ1-2; D is unresolved. The CDR3 bases are TGTGCCAGCAGTTACGGGGTCGGCCATAACTATGGCTACACCTTC. Translation: CASSYGVGHNYGYTF.